This is a list of T cell receptor beta chains from one sample in a study of blood T cell repertoires in COVID-19. The protocol was immunoSEQ multiplex PCR, while the TCRdb copy is restricted to in-frame clones and leaves out a portion. This sample yields more than 250,000 clones, of which 92% are seen a single time; approximately 18% belongs to the top ten. Sequenced: PBMCs or T cells enriched from blood (not recorded which). Every receptor here comes from a woman aged 25 to 45 who had recovered from COVID-19. CDR3s include the opening cysteine and the closing phenylalanine or tryptophan. D genes are given only for firm matches. Not every row has a clone size; where given, it reads once, few, many or a size class.

v_gene	d_gene	j_gene	abundance	CDR3aa	CDR3nt
TRBV19	TRBD2	TRBJ2-1	once	CASSTITTSVINNEQFF	TGTGCCAGTAGTACGATAACCACTAGCGTCATAAACAATGAGCAGTTCTTC
TRBV6-5	-	TRBJ2-7	-	CASSYYPSSYEQYF	TGTGCCAGCAGTTACTACCCGAGCTCCTACGAGCAGTACTTC
TRBV28	-	TRBJ2-1	-	CASSLISGHYSYNEQFF	TGTGCCAGCAGCCTCATTAGCGGCCACTACTCCTACAATGAGCAGTTCTTC
TRBV5-8	TRBD1	TRBJ1-2	-	CASSPRTGGNYGYTF	TGTGCCAGCAGCCCCAGGACAGGGGGGAACTATGGCTACACCTTC
TRBV7-8	-	TRBJ1-1	-	CASSLVRQGTEAFF	TGTGCCAGCAGCTTAGTCCGGCAGGGGACTGAAGCTTTCTTT
TRBV15	TRBD1	TRBJ2-3	few	CATSRAGTGADTQYF	TGTGCCACCAGCAGAGCCGGGACAGGGGCAGATACGCAGTATTTT
TRBV7-2	-	TRBJ2-5	-	CASSQNPTLETQYF	TGTGCCAGCAGCCAGAACCCGACTTTGGAGACCCAGTACTTC
TRBV5-4	-	TRBJ2-3	-	CASSARLDADTQYF	TGTGCCAGCAGCGCGCGGCTAGACGCAGATACGCAGTATTTT
TRBV28	-	TRBJ2-3	-	CACHPQSTDTQYF	TGTGCCTGCCACCCCCAGAGCACAGATACGCAGTATTTT
TRBV6-5	TRBD1	TRBJ1-4	-	CASSRKQGVNEKLFF	TGTGCCAGCAGCCGCAAACAGGGGGTTAATGAAAAACTGTTTTTT
TRBV27	TRBD2	TRBJ2-1	-	CATVSGSSYNEQFF	TGTGCCACCGTAAGCGGGAGCTCCTACAATGAGCAGTTCTTC
TRBV28	-	TRBJ1-5	-	CASSLYRTANQPQHF	TGTGCCAGCAGTTTATACCGGACAGCTAATCAGCCCCAGCATTTT
TRBV28	-	TRBJ1-2	-	CASSLGTRVFYGYTF	TGTGCCAGCAGTCTCGGGACAAGGGTATTTTATGGCTACACCTTC
TRBV3-1/TRBV3-2	TRBD2	TRBJ2-3	once	CASSHWGLAIADTQYF	TGTGCCAGCAGCCATTGGGGACTAGCAATCGCAGATACGCAGTATTTT
TRBV19	TRBD2	TRBJ2-1	-	CASRWTSGSSYNEQFF	TGTGCCAGTAGATGGACTAGCGGGAGCTCCTACAATGAGCAGTTCTTC
TRBV6-5	-	TRBJ2-7	-	CASRGWSYEQYF	TGTGCCAGCAGGGGCTGGTCCTACGAGCAGTACTTC
TRBV6-5	TRBD2	TRBJ2-3	-	CASRGSGTATDTQYF	TGTGCCAGCAGGGGGAGCGGGACCGCCACAGATACGCAGTATTTT
TRBV23-1	-	TRBJ2-2	-	CASSRRRDAGELFF	TGCGCCAGCAGTCGCAGGCGGGACGCCGGGGAGCTGTTTTTT
TRBV27	-	TRBJ1-5	-	CASSLSYSPNQPQHF	TGTGCCAGCAGTTTATCTTACAGCCCCAATCAGCCCCAGCATTTT
TRBV28	-	TRBJ1-1	-	CASSQGNTEAFF	TGTGCCAGCAGCCAGGGGAACACTGAAGCTTTCTTT
TRBV30	-	TRBJ1-1	-	CAWSLMNTEAFF	TGTGCCTGGAGTCTTATGAACACTGAAGCTTTCTTT
TRBV4-1	-	TRBJ1-6	-	CASSQESQGTYNSPLHF	TGCGCCAGCAGCCAAGAGTCGCAGGGTACTTATAATTCACCCCTCCACTTT
TRBV18	-	TRBJ1-1	-	CASSIPGNTEAFF	TGTGCCAGCTCCATACCGGGGAACACTGAAGCTTTCTTT
TRBV5-6	-	TRBJ1-4	-	CASSSAAGELFF	TGTGCCAGCAGCTCGGCTGCGGGGGAACTGTTTTTT
TRBV5-8	TRBD1	TRBJ1-3	-	CASSLTGGSRNTIYF	TGTGCCAGCAGCCTGACAGGGGGCTCCAGAAACACCATATATTTT
TRBV24-1	TRBD1	TRBJ1-4	-	CATSDGTGSGEKLFF	TGTGCCACCAGTGATGGGACAGGGTCCGGGGAAAAACTGTTTTTT
TRBV16	-	TRBJ1-1	-	CASSQSSATGSFF	TGTGCCAGCAGCCAATCGAGCGCGACTGGGTCTTTCTTT
TRBV6-6	-	TRBJ2-3	-	CASKNQGTSKTDTQYF	TGTGCCAGCAAGAACCAAGGGACAAGCAAAACAGATACGCAGTATTTT
TRBV14	-	TRBJ2-2	once	CASSQDRRRGRLTGELFF	TGTGCCAGCAGCCAAGATCGGCGGAGGGGAAGGCTCACCGGGGAGCTGTTTTTT
TRBV30	-	TRBJ2-7	once	CAWGQFYEQYF	TGTGCCTGGGGACAGTTCTACGAGCAGTACTTC
TRBV7-3	TRBD2	TRBJ2-2	-	CASSSQREGGGELFF	TGTGCCAGCAGTTCACAGCGGGAGGGCGGCGGGGAGCTGTTTTTT
TRBV4-2	-	TRBJ2-3	-	CASSEAVTDTQYF	TGTGCCAGCAGTGAAGCGGTCACAGATACGCAGTATTTT
TRBV18	TRBD2	TRBJ2-7	-	CASSPGTSGGEQYF	TGTGCCAGCTCACCGGGGACTAGCGGGGGGGAGCAGTACTTC
TRBV7-2	-	TRBJ2-7	-	CASSLVASSYEQYF	TGTGCCAGCAGCTTAGTAGCTAGCTCCTACGAGCAGTACTTC
TRBV7-2	-	TRBJ2-3	-	CASRLMFADTQYF	TGTGCCAGCAGACTTATGTTTGCAGATACGCAGTATTTT
TRBV27	TRBD1	TRBJ2-7	-	CASEDRDTYEQYF	TGTGCCAGCGAGGACAGGGATACCTACGAGCAGTACTTC
TRBV28	TRBD1	TRBJ1-2	once	CASSPGGLNYGYTF	TGTGCCAGCAGTCCAGGGGGCCTTAACTATGGCTACACCTTC
TRBV7-2	TRBD2	TRBJ2-5	-	CASSLGGLAGGPGETQYF	TGTGCCAGCAGCTTAGGAGGGCTAGCGGGGGGGCCGGGGGAGACCCAGTACTTC
TRBV6-2/TRBV6-3	-	TRBJ2-1	-	CASSLGDGSYNEQFF	TGTGCCAGCAGTTTGGGAGATGGGTCCTACAATGAGCAGTTCTTC
TRBV12-3/TRBV12-4	-	TRBJ1-2	-	CASSSAGNYGYTF	TGTGCCAGCAGTTCCGCAGGGAACTATGGCTACACCTTC
TRBV18	TRBD2	TRBJ2-1	-	CASSPQSSTGGEQFF	TGTGCCAGCTCACCACAAAGTAGTACGGGAGGTGAGCAGTTCTTC
TRBV28	-	TRBJ1-1	-	CASGILGVKQNTEAFF	TGTGCCAGCGGGATCCTCGGGGTCAAACAGAACACTGAAGCTTTCTTT
TRBV28	-	TRBJ2-1	-	CASSQGGSGYNEQFF	TGTGCCAGCAGCCAGGGGGGTAGCGGTTACAATGAGCAGTTCTTC
TRBV2	-	TRBJ2-7	-	CASSEMGSLSSYEQYF	TGTGCCAGCAGTGAAATGGGCAGTCTGAGCTCCTACGAGCAGTACTTC
TRBV12-3/TRBV12-4	-	TRBJ2-7	-	CASSQGSYEQYF	TGTGCCAGCAGTCAGGGATCCTACGAGCAGTACTTC
TRBV12-3/TRBV12-4	-	TRBJ2-3	-	CASSYNTDTQYF	TGTGCCAGCAGCTATAACACAGATACGCAGTATTTT
TRBV12-3/TRBV12-4	-	TRBJ2-2	-	CASSRVFPGELFF	TGTGCCAGCAGTCGTGTTTTCCCCGGGGAGCTGTTTTTT
TRBV4-2	-	TRBJ1-3	-	CASSQDDNSGNTIYF	TGTGCCAGCAGCCAAGATGACAACTCTGGAAACACCATATATTTT
TRBV7-6	TRBD2	TRBJ2-5	-	CASSFGLAGSTQETQYF	TGTGCCAGCAGCTTTGGACTAGCGGGTTCCACCCAAGAGACCCAGTACTTC
TRBV11-3	TRBD1	TRBJ1-5	-	CASSLGQCQGPQHF	TGTGCCAGCAGCTTGGGACAGTGCCAGGGGCCCCAGCATTTT
TRBV7-7	-	TRBJ2-1	-	CASSLGGGHEQFF	TGTGCTAGCAGCTTAGGTGGTGGGCATGAGCAGTTCTTC
TRBV3-1/TRBV3-2	-	TRBJ1-6	-	CASSQAITANSPLHF	TGTGCCAGCAGCCAAGCCATCACAGCTAATTCACCCCTCCACTTT
TRBV11-3	TRBD2	TRBJ2-7	once	CASSPGTSGRLYEQYF	TGTGCCAGCAGCCCGGGGACTAGCGGGAGACTGTACGAGCAGTACTTC